Below are 32 T cell receptor beta chains sequenced from a single sample in a study of blood T cells in healthy people across ages. A sample-barcoded 5' primer and a J-beta primer mix were used in a second PCR of roughly 7 to 11 cycles. One entry per CDR3 protein results from TCRdb running MiXCR on the 5' RACE reads. This table holds 450,000 to 700,000 distinct CDR3 sequences, roughly 29% found once. The sequenced sample was blood. The receptor source for this set is a woman in her sixties or seventies in good health.

This rearrangement joins TRBV4-3 to TRBJ1-2; maybe TRBD1 (5 bases). The germline CDR1 and CDR2 sequences are LGHNA and YSLEER. Trimming removed 0 bases from V and 10 bases from J, with 12 bases in between. The CDR3 spans 13 residues. The CDR3 DNA reads TGCGCCAGCAGCCAAGATAGTGGACAAATCTACACCTTC. Translated, it gives CASSQDSGQIYTF.

The genes are TRBV12-3 or TRBV12-4 and TRBJ1-1; possibly TRBD1 for D (5 bases). The CDR3 totals 15 residues. Between the trimmed V and J ends, which lost 4 bases and 7 bases, there was a span of 19 bases. Here the CDR3 reads CASSSHGGGNGEAFF. CDR3 nucleotide sequence: TGTGCCAGCAGTTCTCATGGTGGGGGTAATGGTGAAGCTTTCTTT.

This clonotype occurred a few times. This chain joins TRBV21-1 and TRBJ1-1. TRBV21-1 has pseudogene status. CDR3 length: 16 amino acids. CDR3: CASSTYKNSLRLEAFF. The CDR3 DNA follows: TGTGCCAGCAGCACCTACAAGAATTCGCTCCGCCTTGAAGCTTTCTTT.

The chain has TRBV4-2 and TRBJ2-3, with 10 positions matching TRBD2. The junction had 6 bases not matched to a gene; V was cut back by 0 bases and J by 0 bases. The CDR3 runs to 18 residues. Per germline, CDR1 LGHNA and CDR2 YNFKEQ. CDR3 loop: CASSQDELAGTSTDTQYF. For the CDR3, the DNA is TGTGCCAGCAGCCAAGATGAACTAGCGGGAACTAGCACAGATACGCAGTATTTT.

V and J are TRBV12-3 or TRBV12-4 and TRBJ2-5; no reliable D call. The DNA end is more similar to TRBJ2-7, so the J call may be wrong. This CDR3 has 14 amino acids. Here the CDR3 DNA reads TGTGCCAGCAGTTTTGCGTCCAACTCCTACGAGCAGTACTTC. Translating it yields CASSFASNSYEQYF.

V and J are TRBV29-1 and TRBJ2-3, with D perhaps matching TRBD1 or TRBD2 (5 bases each). The CDR3 has 12 residues. V was pared by 4 bases and J by 5 bases, with 10 bases between. Germline V gene lookup returns CDR1 SQVTM and CDR2 ANQGSEA. CDR3 region: CSVGGAVDTQYF. DNA of the CDR3: TGCAGCGTTGGAGGGGCAGTAGATACGCAGTATTTT.

This clonotype was seen a few times. V gene TRBV4-1 combines with J gene TRBJ2-7; TRBD1 matches 12 bases. Losses at the gene ends were 5 bases for V and 4 bases for J; bases not matched to a gene: 6. Germline V CDR1 and CDR2: MGHRA, YSYEKL. The CDR3 spans 15 residues. CDR3 in amino acids: CASSVRDRGPYEQYF. The DNA of the CDR3 is TGCGCCAGCAGCGTCCGGGACAGGGGGCCATACGAGCAGTACTTC.

This clonotype was observed a few times. V usage is TRBV12-3 or TRBV12-4 and J usage is TRBJ1-2; D not certain. The CDR3 runs 13 residues. V was cut by 3 bases and J by 2 bases, with 7 bases left in between. The CDR3 DNA reads as TGTGCCAGCAGTTTGTACGGGAACTATGGCTACACCTTC. Its protein product is CASSLYGNYGYTF.

For this clonotype: One junction end does not reproduce the germline sequence, and a read error may be involved. The chain carries TRBV3-1 and TRBJ1-1, with 9 bases identical to TRBD1. The germline V gene encodes CDR1 LGHDT and CDR2 YNNKEL (reference sequence). This CDR3 is 11 amino acids long. Written as DNA, the CDR3 is TGTGCCAGCAGCCGCGGACAGGGGTCGTCCTTT. Amino acid sequence: CASSRGQGSSF.

This clonotype was counted a few times. V gene TRBV7-2 combines with J gene TRBJ2-5; 11 nucleotides agree with TRBD2. The J call is doubtful: the DNA matches TRBJ2-1 better. Germline values: CDR1 SGHTA, CDR2 FQGNSA. This CDR3 is built from 18 residues. In nucleotides, the CDR3 is TGTGCCAGCAGCCCTAGGCGACCTCTAGCGGGGGGTAACAATGAGCAGTTCTTC. Amino acid sequence: CASSPRRPLAGGNNEQFF.

V gene TRBV11-2 combines with J gene TRBJ1-2; TRBD1 matches at 9 bases. The germline V gene has CDR1 SGHAT and CDR2 FQNNGV. V lost 6 bases and J lost 6; bases outside the gene matches: 5. The CDR3 runs 13 residues. The CDR3 DNA reads as TGTGCCAGCAGGGACGGGACAGGGCATGGCTACACCTTC. As protein: CASRDGTGHGYTF.

The V call is TRBV29-1, the J call TRBJ2-3, with 13 positions matching TRBD2. Germline CDR1 is SQVTM and CDR2 is ANQGSEA. This CDR3 spans 16 amino acids. The trim removed 7 bases at V and 10 bases at J, leaving 17 bases unmatched. The CDR3 region is CSGRPPTSGGANSQYF. As DNA, the CDR3 is TGCAGCGGCCGACCACCTACTAGCGGGGGGGCGAATTCGCAGTATTTT.

The genes are TRBV3-1 and TRBJ2-1; 8 bases are a match to TRBD2. The trim removed 3 bases at V and 4 bases at J, leaving 23 bases unmatched. The CDR3 is made up of 21 amino acids. CDR1 LGHDT and CDR2 YNNKEL come from the germline V gene (reference sequence). The CDR3 bases are TGTGCCAGCAGCCACCACTCTTCGGCGGGGGGACACCCAAGAAGATACAATGAGCAGTTCTTC. It encodes CASSHHSSAGGHPRRYNEQFF.

The chain uses TRBV6-2 or TRBV6-3 and TRBJ2-5; D not resolved. Trimming shortened V by 8 bases and J by 5 bases, and 6 bases separated the two germline ends. Germline V gene lookup returns CDR1 MNHEY and CDR2 SVGEGT. CDR3 length: 10 amino acids. Written as DNA, the CDR3 is TGTGCCAGCGGTAGGGAGACCCAGTACTTC. This sequence encodes CASGRETQYF.

The chain employs TRBV28 and TRBJ1-3; D remains unclear. Germline V gives CDR1 MDHEN, CDR2 SYDVKM. The CDR3 has 15 residues. Trimming left V 7 bases short and J 0 bases short, with 13 bases between. CDR3 nucleotides: TGTGCCAGCACCCCCCAGCGGGCCTCTGGAAACACCATATATTTT. Encoded protein: CASTPQRASGNTIYF.

This clonotype turned up a few times. The chain has TRBV14 and TRBJ2-7; TRBD1 matches 7 bases. The DNA end favors TRBJ1-2, so the J call may be wrong. This CDR3 contains 14 residues. Germline values: CDR1 SGHDN, CDR2 FVKESK. CDR3 nucleotides: TGTGCCAGCAGCCAGACAGGGCGTAACTATGGCTACACCTTC. It yields the protein CASSQTGRNYGYTF.

In DNA form, the CDR3 reads TGTGCCAGCAGCGTTGGCAACGACAATGAGCAGTTCTTC. Encoded protein: CASSVGNDNEQFF. The chain joins TRBV7-6 to TRBJ2-1; no clear D gene. The ends were cut back, 5 bases at V and 5 bases at J, with 10 bases in the middle. This CDR3 has 13 residues. Germline assignment: CDR1 SGHVS and CDR2 FNYEAQ.

This sequence joins TRBV30 and TRBJ1-3, with D uncertain. Deletions cut 0 bases from V and 5 bases from J, with 14 bases between. CDR1 is GTSNPN and CDR2 is SVGIG in the germline V gene (reference sequence). The CDR3 length is 15 residues. CDR3 sequence: CAWSVGVLARNTIYF. In nucleotides, the CDR3 is TGTGCCTGGAGTGTAGGAGTCTTAGCCCGAAACACCATATATTTT.

The chain carries TRBV28 and TRBJ1-4, with D unclear. Trimming stripped 4 bases from V and 4 bases from J, with 13 bases between. The germline V gene encodes CDR1 MDHEN and CDR2 SYDVKM. The CDR3 has 15 amino acids. For the CDR3, the DNA is TGTGCCAGCAGTTCCGTGCTGGAGCGTAATGAAAAACTGTTTTTT. It yields the protein CASSSVLERNEKLFF. Full variable domain (missing parts from reference TRBV28 and TRBJ1-4): DVKVTQSSRYLVKRTGEKVFLECVQDMDHENMFWYRQDPGLGLRLIYFSYDVKMKEKGDIPEGYSVSREKKERFSLILESASTNQTSMYLCASSSVLERNEKLFFGSGTQLSVL.

V and J are TRBV7-3 and TRBJ1-1, with D uncertain. This CDR3 is 13 amino acids long. V shed 1 base and J shed 7 bases, with 10 bases lying between them. From germline, CDR1 is SGHTA and CDR2 FQGTGA. The CDR3 DNA sequence: TGTGCCAGCAGCTTAAACAGAGTGGGTGAAGCTTTCTTT. This translates into CASSLNRVGEAFF.

As regards this clonotype: A much larger clonotype is one base distant, so this may be a read error. CDR3 protein: CSAGGGYSEQFF. In DNA form, the CDR3 reads TGCAGTGCCGGGGGGGGATACAGTGAGCAGTTCTTC. The chain employs TRBV20-1 and TRBJ2-1; TRBD2 aligns across 8 bases. From germline, CDR1 is DFQATT and CDR2 SNEGSKA (reference sequence). This CDR3 region has 12 residues.

J is TRBJ1-3 and V is TRBV7-9; D ambiguous. Trimming left V 2 bases short and J 9 bases short, with 11 bases between. Looked up from germline, CDR1 is SEHNR and CDR2 is FQNEAQ (reference sequence). The CDR3 contains 13 residues. The CDR3: CASSLNSGSTIYF. Written as DNA, the CDR3 is TGTGCCAGCAGCTTAAATTCCGGTAGCACCATATATTTT.

This chain uses TRBV2 with TRBJ1-6; D unclear. This CDR3 spans 11 amino acids. With 5 bases removed from V and 7 bases from J, the gap between germline ends came to 3 bases. The germline CDR1 and CDR2 sequences are SNHLY and FYNNEI. CDR3 amino acids: CASSPNSPLHF. CDR3 nucleotides: TGTGCCAGCAGTCCAAATTCACCCCTCCACTTT.

This sequence joins TRBV5-5 and TRBJ2-5; 10 bases align to TRBD1. CDR1 is SGHKS and CDR2 is YYEKEE in the germline V gene (reference sequence). CDR3 length equals 15 residues. Unmatched junction bases numbered 8, after V lost 4 bases and J lost 5 bases. The CDR3 protein is CASSRPGQGMETQYF. The DNA of the CDR3 is TGTGCCAGCAGCAGGCCGGGACAGGGGATGGAGACCCAGTACTTC.

The chain links TRBV7-8 to TRBJ2-2, with 9 bases matching TRBD1. This CDR3 region has 17 residues. After removal of 5 bases from V and 6 bases from J, the junction contained 13 bases not matched to a gene. Germline V gene data show CDR1 as SGHVS and CDR2 as FQNEAQ. The CDR3 is CASSPKSGTGWAGELFF. The CDR3 DNA sequence: TGTGCCAGCAGCCCCAAGTCCGGGACAGGGTGGGCCGGGGAGCTGTTTTTT.

The chain carries TRBV5-5 and TRBJ2-3; D is uncertain. CDR1 SGHKS and CDR2 YYEKEE come from the germline V gene (reference sequence). The V and J ends lost 5 bases and 0 bases respectively, with 10 bases between them. This CDR3 has 14 amino acids. CDR3 sequence reads: CASRSNPSTDTQYF. CDR3 nucleotide sequence: TGTGCCAGCAGATCAAACCCTAGCACAGATACGCAGTATTTT.

The chain joins TRBV5-1 to TRBJ2-6; TRBD1 aligns across 11 bases. Germline V gives CDR1 SGHRS, CDR2 YFSETQ. V was pared by 5 bases and J by 3 bases, with 10 bases of the junction left unmatched. The CDR3 loop spans 18 amino acids. CDR3 sequence reads: CASSYHGTGGSGANVLTF. The CDR3 DNA sequence: TGCGCCAGCAGTTACCATGGGACAGGGGGAAGTGGGGCCAACGTCCTGACTTTC. Full variable domain (outside the CDR3, taken from reference TRBV5-1 and TRBJ2-6): KAGVTQTPRYLIKTRGQQVTLSCSPISGHRSVSWYQQTPGQGLQFLFEYFSETQRNKGNFPGRFSGRQFSNSRSEMNVSTLELGDSALYLCASSYHGTGGSGANVLTFGAGSRLTVL.

This clonotype was seen at least ten times. V gene TRBV9 combines with J gene TRBJ2-5; 10 nucleotides agree with TRBD2. Germline loops: CDR1 SGDLS, CDR2 YYNGEE. With 0 bases clipped from V and 4 bases from J, the junction kept 9 bases outside the gene matches. CDR3 length: 17 amino acids. CDR3 in amino acids: CASSVGLAGNNVETQYF. In DNA, the CDR3 is TGTGCCAGCAGCGTAGGACTAGCGGGTAACAACGTAGAGACCCAGTACTTC.

A few counts support this clonotype. The chain uses TRBV5-1 and TRBJ1-3; D gene unclear. Germline V gene data show CDR1 as SGHRS and CDR2 as YFSETQ. The CDR3 is 11 amino acids. The V and J ends lost 5 bases and 2 bases respectively, with 2 bases between them. The CDR3 protein is CASRAGNTIYF. The DNA for the CDR3 is TGCGCCAGCAGGGCTGGAAACACCATATATTTT.

The sample holds a few counts of this clonotype. J is TRBJ2-5 and V is TRBV5-1; the D gene is possibly TRBD2 (5 bases). The V end was cut by 0 bases, the J end by 5 bases, with 11 bases between. The CDR3 consists of 14 residues. Per germline, CDR1 SGHRS and CDR2 YFSETQ. CDR3 loop: CASSLAEGSETQYF. The CDR3 coding sequence is TGCGCCAGCAGCTTGGCAGAGGGTTCGGAGACCCAGTACTTC. Variable domain in full (rest from reference TRBV5-1 and TRBJ2-5): KAGVTQTPRYLIKTRGQQVTLSCSPISGHRSVSWYQQTPGQGLQFLFEYFSETQRNKGNFPGRFSGRQFSNSRSEMNVSTLELGDSALYLCASSLAEGSETQYFGPGTRLLVL.

In its sample, this clonotype was seen a few times. This chain joins TRBV20-1 and TRBJ1-6; no reliable D call. Germline CDR1 DFQATT, CDR2 SNEGSKA (reference sequence). The CDR3 totals 14 residues. The V end lost 4 bases, the J end lost 0 bases, and 7 bases lay between the germline ends. The CDR3 sequence: CSATILSYNSPLHF. In nucleotides, the CDR3 is TGCAGTGCTACTATCCTCTCCTATAATTCACCCCTCCACTTT.

V usage is TRBV20-1 and J usage is TRBJ2-5; the match to TRBD2 covers 15 bases. The J call is uncertain, as TRBJ2-1 better fits the DNA end. The CDR3 extends over 14 amino acids. Germline V lookup: CDR1 DFQATT, CDR2 SNEGSKA (reference sequence). The CDR3: CSAWTSGGAHEQFF. Written as DNA, the CDR3 is TGCAGTGCCTGGACTAGCGGGGGGGCCCATGAGCAGTTCTTC.